Listed below are T cell receptor beta chains from one sample, sequenced in a study of T cell changes during pregnancy in multiple sclerosis. Assay used: immunoSEQ multiplex PCR; TCRdb lists only in-frame clones, some missing. The sample lists some 70,000 clones; roughly nine tenths were seen once. Sample: CD4+ T cells from peripheral blood mononuclear cells, taken in the third trimester of pregnancy. Every receptor here comes from a female donor in good health, enrolled as a control in a pregnancy study. CDR3s include the opening cysteine and the closing phenylalanine or tryptophan.

v_call	cdr3_aa
TRBV19	CASTRDRVVTGYTF
TRBV13	CASRGTGTVYDTGELFF
TRBV28	CASSFGVTEAFF
TRBV5-1	CASSSTGQGNNEQFF
TRBV7-9	CASSPGQGPNQPQHF
TRBV7-2	CASSTGQGSTGELFF
TRBV11-3	CASSSVRHTEAFF
TRBV5-1	CASAPSEGGYTF
TRBV7-9	CASSLSLKGDNEQFF
TRBV6-5	CASSYYGGYGYTF
TRBV6-5	CASVRFVGGYTEAFF
TRBV2	CASSPTGTSSGNTIYF
TRBV6-6	CASTGSGGLSYNEQFF